The clone carrying this T cell receptor (beta chain) was picked up a small number of times. Sorted subsets were amplified in replicate PCRs using around 220 ng DNA, 30,000 to 35,000 T cell genomes. Libraries were prepared by immunoSEQ multiplex PCR; TCRdb keeps only in-frame clonotypes and omits some of them. Here the sample spans about 100,000 clones, around 68% being singletons. This sample is part of a study of shared clonotypes between healthy human individuals. The CDR3 sequence is 15 residues long. J gave up 6 bases and V 2 bases, and 9 bases lay outside the gene matches. In germline, CDR1 is ENHRY, CDR2 SYGVKD.

The sequence was obtained from a woman younger than 45 in good health. The specimen was memory CD8+ T cells sorted from blood. Subset meaning: CD45RO+ cells pooled with CCR7-negative TemRA cells. The V gene is TRBV10-3, the J gene TRBJ2-7, with 8 nucleotides matching TRBD1. The CDR3 here is CAISENRGSAGEQYF. DNA for the CDR3: TGTGCCATCAGTGAGAACAGGGGGAGTGCAGGCGAGCAGTACTTC.